This is a list of T cell receptor beta chains from one sample in a study of shared clonotypes between healthy human individuals. Only in-frame clones appear in the TCRdb table, and some are missing; sequencing was by immunoSEQ multiplex PCR. The profile covers approximately 100,000 clones, with around 68% appearing a single time and roughly 24% taken by the ten largest. The sample taken for sequencing was memory CD8+ T cells sorted from blood. These receptors were taken from a woman younger than 45 in good health. The CDR3 runs from the conserved cysteine through the conserved F or W. The order of the fields is J gene, clone size, V gene, D gene, CDR3 protein, CDR3 DNA. D genes are given only for firm matches. Size tells how often a clone was seen (once, few, many) or the class of an expanded clone, and some rows leave it out.

J: TRBJ1-4
size: -
V: TRBV27
D: TRBD1
CDR3: CASSPILTGVNEKLFF
DNA: TGTGCCAGCAGTCCCATCCTCACAGGGGTCAATGAAAAACTGTTTTTT

J: TRBJ1-1
size: many
V: TRBV4-2
D: -
CDR3: CASSQGDGAEAFF
DNA: TGTGCCAGCAGCCAAGGGGACGGAGCTGAAGCTTTCTTT

J: TRBJ2-7
size: -
V: TRBV19
D: -
CDR3: CASSIATHPTYEQYF
DNA: TGTGCCAGTAGTATAGCCACACACCCAACCTACGAGCAGTACTTC

J: TRBJ2-7
size: -
V: TRBV21-1
D: -
CDR3: CASSKGTPVLVYEQYF
DNA: TGTGCCAGCAGCAAGGGAACCCCAGTATTGGTCTACGAGCAGTACTTC

J: TRBJ2-7
size: -
V: TRBV5-1
D: TRBD2
CDR3: CASSSAELAGGYDEQYF
DNA: TGCGCCAGCAGCTCCGCCGAACTAGCGGGAGGGTATGACGAGCAGTACTTC

J: TRBJ2-1
size: -
V: TRBV10-3
D: TRBD2
CDR3: CAISGPGLANEQFF
DNA: TGTGCCATCAGTGGCCCCGGACTAGCCAATGAGCAGTTCTTC

J: TRBJ1-2
size: -
V: TRBV6-1
D: -
CDR3: CASEGGGLDGYTF
DNA: TGTGCCAGCGAAGGGGGGGGACTGGATGGCTACACCTTC

J: TRBJ2-7
size: -
V: TRBV11-2
D: -
CDR3: CASSQEGPGEQYF
DNA: TGTGCCAGCAGTCAAGAAGGCCCGGGCGAGCAGTACTTC

J: TRBJ2-1
size: once
V: TRBV7-2
D: TRBD1
CDR3: CASSLGQGNEQFF
DNA: TGTGCCAGCAGCTTGGGACAGGGTAATGAGCAGTTCTTC

J: TRBJ2-5
size: -
V: TRBV5-5
D: TRBD2
CDR3: CASSVGLAGGRETQYF
DNA: TGTGCCAGCAGCGTCGGACTAGCGGGAGGCCGGGAGACCCAGTACTTC

J: TRBJ2-1
size: -
V: TRBV5-1
D: -
CDR3: CASSLRDQPFHEQFF
DNA: TGCGCCAGCAGCCTCCGGGACCAACCATTCCATGAGCAGTTCTTC

J: TRBJ2-1
size: -
V: TRBV4-1
D: -
CDR3: CASSQASLWSGDLYNEQFF
DNA: TGCGCCAGCAGCCAAGCAAGCCTATGGAGCGGAGACTTATACAATGAGCAGTTCTTC

J: TRBJ2-3
size: -
V: TRBV11-2
D: TRBD2
CDR3: CASSLDLGRAKDTQYF
DNA: TGTGCCAGCAGCTTAGATCTGGGGAGGGCAAAAGATACGCAGTATTTT